This T cell receptor (beta chain) is from a study of response to subunit inactivated influenza vaccine. This clonotype was counted a few times. MiXCR, applied by TCRdb to the RT-PCR reads, yields one record per CDR3 protein. The sample yields some 150,000 distinct CDR3 sequences, more than 10% seen once. CDR1 and CDR2 (germline): SGHRS, YFSETQ. Trimming stripped 2 bases from V and 3 bases from J, with 11 bases between. The CDR3 loop spans 14 amino acids. These data also formed part of another study, on T cells expressing NK-cell markers. Per that study: Production of TCR beta cDNA relied on 5'RACE template switching with UMIs. HCMV specificity was not established for the expanded NKG2C+ T cell clones.

The chain links TRBV5-1 to TRBJ1-1, with D unclear. The clonotype originates from a man over 45 who received an inactivated influenza vaccine. This sample comprised CD8+ T cells sorted from PBMCs, obtained roughly 13 days after vaccination. CDR3 bases: TGCGCCAGCAGCTTTTATTACACGGACACTGAAGCTTTCTTT. It encodes CASSFYYTDTEAFF.